Listed below are T cell receptor beta chains from one sample, sequenced in a study of spatial heterogeneity in lung cancer. MiXCR, applied by TCRdb to the 5' RACE reads, yields one record per CDR3 protein. Of around 95,000 distinct CDR3 sequences in the sample, 4.4% are singletons; the top ten hold 21%. The sample in question was lung tumor tissue, obtained at surgery. All receptors come from a male donor with early-stage non-small cell lung cancer. Each CDR3 is given with its conserved first and last residue. The D gene is left open where the match is weak. Clone size appears in some rows only: once, few, many, or a class for an expanded clone.

d_gene	abundance	v_gene	j_gene	CDR3nt	CDR3aa
NA	NA	TRBV12-3/TRBV12-4	TRBJ2-7	TGTGCCCCTCGGAGCGGCGCCTCGGGGTCCTACGAGCAGTACTTC	CAPRSGASGSYEQYF
TRBD1	NA	TRBV4-1	TRBJ2-1	TGCGCCAGCAGCCAAGATCTGGGACAGGGCTCCTACAATGAGCAGTTCTTC	CASSQDLGQGSYNEQFF
NA	many	TRBV27	TRBJ2-5	TGTGCCAGCAGCCAACAGGGTAAAGAGACCCAGTACTTC	CASSQQGKETQYF
NA	NA	TRBV6-5	TRBJ2-5	TGTGCCAGCAGTCCTACGGGACCCCAAGAGACCCAGTACTTC	CASSPTGPQETQYF
NA	many	TRBV27	TRBJ2-2	TGTGCCAGCCAAACTGGATGGGGCACCGGGGAGCTGTTTTTT	CASQTGWGTGELFF
TRBD2	many	TRBV4-1	TRBJ2-7	TGCGCCAGCAGCCAAGCAGTTTGGGACACAGGGACTAGGAACGAGCAGTACTTC	CASSQAVWDTGTRNEQYF
TRBD2	many	TRBV27	TRBJ2-7	TGTGCCAGCAGAGCACTAGCGGGACCCTACGAGCAGTACTTC	CASRALAGPYEQYF
NA	NA	TRBV28	TRBJ2-2	TGTGCCAGCACCCGGATCCGGGCGAACACCGGGGAGCTGTTTTTT	CASTRIRANTGELFF
TRBD1	few	TRBV25-1	TRBJ2-7	TGTGCCAGCAGTCTGGGACAGAACTACTACGAGCAGTACTTC	CASSLGQNYYEQYF
TRBD1	many	TRBV28	TRBJ1-3	TGTGCCAGCAGTGAATCGACAGGGACCCAAGGAAACACCATATATTTT	CASSESTGTQGNTIYF
TRBD2	many	TRBV12-3/TRBV12-4	TRBJ2-3	TGTGCCAGCAGTTTTCACACTAGCGGACTCACAGATACGCAGTATTTT	CASSFHTSGLTDTQYF
NA	many	TRBV28	TRBJ2-7	TGTGCCAGCAACCGGGCAGGGTCCTACGAGCAGTACTTC	CASNRAGSYEQYF
NA	many	TRBV12-3/TRBV12-4	TRBJ1-2	TGTGCCAGCAGTTTCCGGCAGGGTAGTGGCTACACCTTC	CASSFRQGSGYTF
TRBD1	many	TRBV7-2	TRBJ1-6	TGTGCCAGCAGTACGACAGGGGGCACCTATAATTCACCCCTCCACTTT	CASSTTGGTYNSPLHF
NA	many	TRBV29-1	TRBJ2-5	TGCAGCTCAATAGTCGTAGAGACCCAGTACTTC	CSSIVVETQYF
NA	NA	TRBV4-1	TRBJ2-7	TGCGCCAGCAGCCAATGGGGGGACGGCTACGAGCAGTACTTC	CASSQWGDGYEQYF
NA	many	TRBV15	TRBJ1-6	TGTGCCACCAGCAGTACTAATTCACCCCTCCACTTT	CATSSTNSPLHF
TRBD2	few	TRBV27	TRBJ2-3	TGTGCCAGCAGATTGGGACTAGCGGGAGGGCCTAGCACAGATACGCAGTATTTT	CASRLGLAGGPSTDTQYF
NA	few	TRBV30	TRBJ2-7	TGTGCCTGGAATGGGGGCGGGATAGGTTACGAGCAGTACTTC	CAWNGGGIGYEQYF
NA	many	TRBV20-1	TRBJ2-1	TGCAGTGCCGCGGTTGATGAGCAGTTCTTC	CSAAVDEQFF
TRBD1	many	TRBV18	TRBJ2-7	TGTGCCAGCTCACCTAGACAGGGGGCCCAACAATCCTACGAGCAGTACTTC	CASSPRQGAQQSYEQYF
NA	many	TRBV25-1	TRBJ1-2	TGTGCCAGCAGGAGGGACGACAACTATGGCTACACCTTC	CASRRDDNYGYTF
NA	many	TRBV9	TRBJ2-5	TGTGCCAGCAGCGTAGAGCCATCCGGGAGCACCCAGTACTTC	CASSVEPSGSTQYF
TRBD1	many	TRBV4-1	TRBJ1-2	TGCGCCAGCAGCCAACCGACAGGGTTTTATGGCTACACCTTC	CASSQPTGFYGYTF
NA	many	TRBV18	TRBJ1-1	TGTGCCAGCTGCGGGCTCACCGATGAAGCTTTCTTT	CASCGLTDEAFF
NA	few	TRBV29-1	TRBJ2-1	TGCAGCGTTGAAAGGTTTGAAGGCAATGAGCAGTTCTTC	CSVERFEGNEQFF
NA	NA	TRBV7-2	TRBJ2-5	TGTGCCAGCAGCCCCACTGGGGAGACCCAGTACTTC	CASSPTGETQYF
NA	few	TRBV6-1	TRBJ1-5	TGTGCCAGCAGTGAAGCGTGGTGGCCTCAGCCCCAGCATTTT	CASSEAWWPQPQHF
TRBD2	many	TRBV12-3/TRBV12-4	TRBJ2-3	TGTGCCAGCAGTTCGGGACTAGCGGGATCAGATACGCAGTATTTT	CASSSGLAGSDTQYF
NA	many	TRBV4-1	TRBJ1-6	TGCGCCAGCAGCCAAGAGAACCTGCCGAGGGTTAATTCACCCCTCCACTTT	CASSQENLPRVNSPLHF
TRBD2	NA	TRBV15	TRBJ2-5	TGTGCCACCAGCAGACCGTACACGAATTCGGGGAGGGGAGCCGGGGTTGAGACCCAGTACTTC	CATSRPYTNSGRGAGVETQYF
NA	few	TRBV2	TRBJ2-1	TGTGCCAGCAGTGGATTCAATGAGCAGTTCTTC	CASSGFNEQFF
NA	many	TRBV3-1	TRBJ2-3	TGTGCCAGCAGCCAAGATCCGGGTACAGATACGCAGTATTTT	CASSQDPGTDTQYF
NA	many	TRBV12-3/TRBV12-4	TRBJ2-5	TGTGCCAGCAGCCAGGTTGGGCAAGAGACCCAGTACTTC	CASSQVGQETQYF
TRBD1	many	TRBV9	TRBJ1-4	TGTGCCAGCAGCGCAGGAGGGACAGGGAATGAAAAACTGTTTTTT	CASSAGGTGNEKLFF
NA	NA	TRBV4-2	TRBJ2-3	TGTGCCAGCAGCCAAGGCCACGTGGGGGCAGAGGATAGGGGCACAGATACGCAGTATTTT	CASSQGHVGAEDRGTDTQYF
NA	many	TRBV29-1	TRBJ1-2	TGCAGCGTTAGCGGAGGTGAGGGTGACCTCTACACCTTC	CSVSGGEGDLYTF
NA	many	TRBV7-9	TRBJ1-6	TGTGCCAGCAGCTTGGCAGGGAACTATAATTCACCCCTCCACTTT	CASSLAGNYNSPLHF
NA	many	TRBV27	TRBJ1-5	TGTGCCAGCAGTGTGGACAGTCATCAGCCCCAGCATTTT	CASSVDSHQPQHF
NA	many	TRBV20-1	TRBJ1-5	TGCAGTGCTAGAGGGGCTGGGTGGACCGGGAAACAGCCCCAGCATTTT	CSARGAGWTGKQPQHF
NA	many	TRBV6-1	TRBJ1-3	TGTGCCAGCAAGGAAGGGGCGGGACACGGAAACACCATATATTTT	CASKEGAGHGNTIYF
TRBD1	many	TRBV28	TRBJ2-7	TGTGCCAGCAGGGGACCAGGGGGCTTCGAGCAGTACTTC	CASRGPGGFEQYF
NA	many	TRBV10-3	TRBJ1-2	TGTGCCATCAGTGTAGCGGCAGGGGCTACCTATGGCTACACCTTC	CAISVAAGATYGYTF
NA	NA	TRBV7-6	TRBJ2-7	TGTGCCAGCAGCTTTGGGGTGGCGTACGAGCAGTACTTC	CASSFGVAYEQYF
NA	many	TRBV12-3/TRBV12-4	TRBJ2-3	TGTGCCAGCAGTTTAGCGACAGGTCGAGATACGCAGTATTTT	CASSLATGRDTQYF
NA	many	TRBV11-2	TRBJ1-1	TGTGCCAGCAGCTTACGGGGAGTCTCGGTGGCTGAAGCTTTCTTT	CASSLRGVSVAEAFF
NA	many	TRBV11-2	TRBJ1-2	TGTGCCAGCAGATTAAATTTTGGGGTCGATTCCTTTGGCTACACCTTC	CASRLNFGVDSFGYTF
TRBD2	many	TRBV2	TRBJ2-1	TGTGCCAGCCGGGAGGGAGAGGGGGTTTACAATGAGCAGTTCTTC	CASREGEGVYNEQFF